A single sample is the source of the 5 T cell receptor beta chains below, sequenced in a study of cytomegalovirus exposure and HLA in healthy donors. The method was immunoSEQ multiplex PCR; TCRdb's version includes in-frame clones alone and lacks a portion of them. The sample contains approximately 200,000 clones, almost 90% of which appear only once. Sequencing was done on a sample of PBMCs. The receptor set was obtained from a woman under 30 in good health and CMV-seronegative.

The chain has TRBV5-1 and TRBJ2-7; perhaps TRBD1 as D (5 bases). This CDR3 spans 13 amino acids. V dropped 1 base and J dropped 6 bases, with 11 bases sitting between them. Germline values: CDR1 SGHRS, CDR2 YFSETQ. CDR3 sequence (DNA): TGCGCCAGCAGCTTGCAAGGGGCGAGCGAGCAGTACTTC. Translating it yields CASSLQGASEQYF.

The chain combines TRBV9 with TRBJ2-5, with TRBD2 identical over 11 bases. Trimming took 4 bases from V and 5 from J; bases not matched to a gene: 7. Germline lookup yields CDR1 SGDLS and CDR2 YYNGEE. The CDR3 has 15 amino acids. The CDR3 loop reads CASSSRLAGMETQYF. The CDR3 coding sequence is TGTGCCAGCAGCTCCCGACTAGCGGGAATGGAGACCCAGTACTTC. Based on the CDR3 plus reference TRBV9 and TRBJ2-5, the full variable domain is DSGVTQTPKHLITATGQRVTLRCSPRSGDLSVYWYQQSLDQGLQFLIQYYNGEERAKGNILERFSAQQFPDLHSELNLSSLELGDSALYFCASSSRLAGMETQYFGPGTRLLVL.

In its sample, this clone was seen once. V and J are TRBV13 and TRBJ2-5, with TRBD2 matching 9 bases. The CDR3 runs to 15 residues. V was clipped by 0 bases and J by 2 bases; unmatched bases: 1. The V gene's germline CDR1 is PRHDT and CDR2 FYEKMQ (reference sequence). The CDR3 here is CASSLGTSGQETQYF. CDR3 DNA sequence: TGTGCCAGCAGCTTAGGGACTAGCGGACAAGAGACCCAGTACTTC.

This chain uses TRBV7-9 with TRBJ2-3; D uncertain. In germline, CDR1 is SEHNR, CDR2 FQNEAQ (reference sequence). V was clipped by 5 bases and J by 4 bases, with 10 bases between them. The CDR3 sequence is 13 residues long. CDR3 nucleotide sequence: TGTGCCAGCAGCCTACCCCCGGCAGATACGCAGTATTTT. The encoded protein is CASSLPPADTQYF.

The chain recombines TRBV4-1 with TRBJ2-1; 8 nucleotides agree with TRBD2. There are 17 residues in the CDR3. The germline V gene has CDR1 MGHRA and CDR2 YSYEKL. Germline trimming cut 0 bases from V and 2 bases from J; bases unmatched to any gene: 6. The CDR3 region is CASSQDSHGRAYNEQFF. DNA of the CDR3: TGCGCCAGCAGCCAAGATTCCCACGGGAGGGCCTACAATGAGCAGTTCTTC.